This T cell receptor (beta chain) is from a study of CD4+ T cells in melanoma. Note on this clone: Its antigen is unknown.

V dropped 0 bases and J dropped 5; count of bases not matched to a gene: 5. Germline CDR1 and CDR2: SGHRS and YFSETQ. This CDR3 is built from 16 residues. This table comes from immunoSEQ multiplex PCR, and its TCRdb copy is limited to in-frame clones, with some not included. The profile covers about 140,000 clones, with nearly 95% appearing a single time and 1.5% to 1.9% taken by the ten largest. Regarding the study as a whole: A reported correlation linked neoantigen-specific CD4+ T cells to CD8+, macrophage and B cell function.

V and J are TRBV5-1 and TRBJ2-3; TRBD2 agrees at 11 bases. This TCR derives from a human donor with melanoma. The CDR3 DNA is TGCGCCAGCAGCTTGGTCCCTAGCGGGGGGCAAGATACGCAGTATTTT. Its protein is CASSLVPSGGQDTQYF. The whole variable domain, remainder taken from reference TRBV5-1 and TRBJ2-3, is KAGVTQTPRYLIKTRGQQVTLSCSPISGHRSVSWYQQTPGQGLQFLFEYFSETQRNKGNFPGRFSGRQFSNSRSEMNVSTLELGDSALYLCASSLVPSGGQDTQYFGPGTRLTVL.